This passage covers 26 T cell receptor beta chains from one sample sequenced in a study of blood T cell repertoires in COVID-19. The method was immunoSEQ multiplex PCR; TCRdb's version includes in-frame clones alone and lacks a portion of them. This sample carries approximately 200,000 clones, 80% to 85% of them seen once, and the ten largest clones take 10% to 15%. Sequencing was performed on peripheral blood. The origin of the receptors is a woman over 75 with COVID-19, enrolled during active disease.

In regard to this clone: Additional DNA sequences in this sample encode the identical CDR3. V gene TRBV25-1 combines with J gene TRBJ2-5; D is possibly TRBD2 (7 bases). The CDR3 has 13 amino acids. Germline V gene lookup returns CDR1 MGHDK and CDR2 SYGVNS. Deletions cut 2 bases from V and 5 bases from J, with 9 bases between. CDR3 nucleotides: TGTGCCAGCAGTGAAGCGGGGGCCGAGACCCAGTACTTC. Protein product: CASSEAGAETQYF.

This clone turned up a few times. The chain couples TRBV4-3 to TRBJ2-1, with 9 bases fitting TRBD1. Germline V gene sequence: CDR1 LGHNA, CDR2 YSLEER. J was trimmed by 4 bases and V by 4 bases; bases with no gene match: 5. CDR3 length equals 15 residues. CDR3 DNA: TGCGCCAGCAGCCCCGGGACAGGGTTTTACAATGAGCAGTTCTTC. Translation: CASSPGTGFYNEQFF.

The gene calls are TRBV2 and TRBJ2-3; D may be TRBD2 (5 bases). Trimming removed 5 bases at V and 2 bases at J, with 17 bases between. The CDR3 has 16 residues. CDR1 and CDR2 (germline): SNHLY, FYNNEI. The CDR3 here is CASSPNGRATTDTQYF. The CDR3 bases are TGTGCCAGCAGTCCGAACGGGCGGGCTACCACAGATACGCAGTATTTT.

The CDR3 is CAWSPGSGGRIGEKLFF. CDR3 in DNA: TGTGCCTGGAGCCCCGGGAGCGGGGGTCGGATTGGGGAAAAACTGTTTTTT. This chain links TRBV30 with TRBJ1-4; a possible D gene is TRBD1 (5 bases). CDR1 and CDR2 (germline): GTSNPN, SVGIG (reference sequence). Deletions cut 3 bases from V and 8 bases from J, with 25 bases between. The CDR3 extends over 17 amino acids.

The rearrangement uses TRBV5-1 and TRBJ2-7; 11 bases fit TRBD1. After removal of 0 bases from V and 5 bases from J, the junction contained 4 bases not matched to a gene. Germline V gene data show CDR1 as SGHRS and CDR2 as YFSETQ. This CDR3 is 15 amino acids long. CDR3 sequence: CASSLGGQGAHEQYF. The CDR3 DNA is TGCGCCAGCAGCTTGGGTGGACAGGGGGCCCACGAGCAGTACTTC. Full variable domain (missing parts from reference TRBV5-1 and TRBJ2-7): KAGVTQTPRYLIKTRGQQVTLSCSPISGHRSVSWYQQTPGQGLQFLFEYFSETQRNKGNFPGRFSGRQFSNSRSEMNVSTLELGDSALYLCASSLGGQGAHEQYFGPGTRLTVT.

The chain links TRBV28 to TRBJ1-5, with 9 bases that match TRBD1. Germline V gene lookup returns CDR1 MDHEN and CDR2 SYDVKM. The trim removed 4 bases at V and 9 bases at J, leaving 10 bases unmatched. This CDR3 contains 15 residues. The CDR3 spells CASSSDPQGARPQHF. CDR3 coding DNA: TGTGCCAGCAGTTCGGACCCACAGGGGGCTAGGCCCCAGCATTTT.

The chain has TRBV19 and TRBJ2-3; D gene ambiguous. Per the germline V gene, CDR1 is LNHDA and CDR2 is SQIVND (reference sequence). The CDR3 runs to 14 residues. Trimming took off 4 bases at V and 0 bases at J, with 8 bases between the two ends. DNA of the CDR3: TGTGCCAGTAGTACCCAGGCTAGCACAGATACGCAGTATTTT. Translated: CASSTQASTDTQYF.

The chain employs TRBV2 and TRBJ2-5; 7 bases are shared with TRBD1. V was clipped by 6 bases and J by 0 bases; unmatched bases: 4. The CDR3 loop spans 14 amino acids. In germline, CDR1 is SNHLY, CDR2 FYNNEI. CDR3: CASRDRVNQETQYF. The CDR3 DNA is TGTGCCAGCAGAGACAGGGTAAACCAAGAGACCCAGTACTTC.

The genes are TRBV6-6 and TRBJ1-4; D is perhaps TRBD1 (6 bases). The CDR3 sequence is 16 residues long. Trimming cost V 4 bases and J 2 bases, with 14 bases left between them. CDR1 MNHNY and CDR2 SVGAGI come from the germline V gene (reference sequence). The CDR3 loop is CASSLLRGATNEKLFF. CDR3 DNA sequence: TGTGCCAGCAGTTTGCTCCGGGGGGCCACTAATGAAAAACTGTTTTTT.

The chain carries TRBV2 and TRBJ2-7; 12 bases fit TRBD2. Unmatched junction bases numbered 7, after V lost 6 bases and J lost 7 bases. Germline V gives CDR1 SNHLY, CDR2 FYNNEI. There are 14 residues in the CDR3. CDR3 nucleotide sequence: TGTGCCAGCAGACCGGGACTAGCGGGTAGTGAGCAGTACTTC. It specifies CASRPGLAGSEQYF.

The CDR3 protein is CASSLDWAGGAPPKDTQYF. In nucleotides, the CDR3 is TGTGCCAGCAGCTTAGATTGGGCGGGTGGAGCGCCCCCGAAGGATACGCAGTATTTT. This sequence joins TRBV7-2 and TRBJ2-3, with D possibly TRBD2 on 5 matching bases. The V gene lost 1 base and the J gene lost 6 bases, with 26 bases spanning the gap. Germline V gene lookup returns CDR1 SGHTA and CDR2 FQGNSA. The CDR3 is 19 residues long.

The gene calls are TRBV5-1 and TRBJ1-2; 11 bases line up with TRBD1. Germline-derived CDR1 and CDR2 are SGHRS and YFSETQ. The CDR3 consists of 16 residues. Germline trimming cut 3 bases from V and 2 bases from J; bases unmatched to any gene: 6. In DNA form, the CDR3 reads TGCGCCAGCAGCTGGACAGGGGGCCCGTTAAACTATGGCTACACCTTC. Encoded protein: CASSWTGGPLNYGYTF. The full variable domain, with the rest looked up from reference TRBV5-1 and TRBJ1-2, is KAGVTQTPRYLIKTRGQQVTLSCSPISGHRSVSWYQQTPGQGLQFLFEYFSETQRNKGNFPGRFSGRQFSNSRSEMNVSTLELGDSALYLCASSWTGGPLNYGYTFGSGTRLTVV.

CDR3 loop: CASRPDREREQYF. The CDR3 nucleotides are TGTGCCAGCAGACCGGACAGGGAGCGGGAGCAGTACTTC. The chain recombines TRBV7-2 with TRBJ2-7, with 8 bases fitting TRBD1. V gave up 6 bases and J gave up 7 bases; unmatched junction bases: 8. The CDR3 is made up of 13 amino acids. Germline values: CDR1 SGHTA, CDR2 FQGNSA.

The V call is TRBV5-1, the J call TRBJ2-3; 7 bases map to TRBD2. This CDR3 is built from 18 residues. The ends lost 2 bases at V and 4 bases at J; junction bases unmatched: 16. Germline-derived CDR1 and CDR2 are SGHRS and YFSETQ. The CDR3 sequence: CASSLSGAGLLGADTQYF. The CDR3 DNA follows: TGCGCCAGCAGCTTAAGCGGAGCGGGACTCCTGGGGGCAGATACGCAGTATTTT.

This clone was observed a few times. CDR3 in amino acids: CASSIVLGADTQYF. The CDR3 coding sequence is TGTGCCAGTAGTATTGTACTAGGCGCAGATACGCAGTATTTT. The chain combines TRBV19 with TRBJ2-3; TRBD2 might be the D (5 bases). Per germline, CDR1 LNHDA and CDR2 SQIVND (reference sequence). The CDR3 runs 14 residues. V was clipped by 3 bases and J by 4 bases, with 11 bases between them.

The V and J genes are TRBV7-2 and TRBJ2-5, with a possible D match to TRBD1 (6 bases). The CDR3 has 15 residues. The V end was cut by 1 base, the J end by 2 bases, with 11 bases between. The germline gives CDR1 SGHTA, CDR2 FQGNSA. The CDR3 region is CASSLGTVVQETQYF. CDR3 DNA sequence: TGTGCCAGCAGCTTAGGGACAGTAGTTCAAGAGACCCAGTACTTC.

This chain joins TRBV7-3 and TRBJ2-7; 10 bases are a match to TRBD1. The CDR3 runs to 15 residues. Germline-derived CDR1 and CDR2 are SGHTA and FQGTGA. The J segment lost 0 bases and the V segment lost 2 bases, leaving 1 base of the junction unmatched. The CDR3 region is CASSLGDRGSYEQYF. For the CDR3, the DNA is TGTGCCAGCAGCTTAGGGGACAGGGGCTCCTACGAGCAGTACTTC.

This chain joins TRBV6-4 and TRBJ2-2; possible D gene TRBD2, 5 bases. V gave up 8 bases and J gave up 6 bases, with 16 bases separating them. Germline V CDR1 and CDR2: MRHNA, SNTAGT. The CDR3 is made up of 14 amino acids. The CDR3 sequence is CASGVGGGAGELFF. CDR3 bases: TGTGCCAGCGGGGTCGGCGGAGGCGCCGGGGAGCTGTTTTTT.

To note about this clone: Additional DNA sequences in this sample encode the identical CDR3. V usage is TRBV6-6 and J usage is TRBJ2-7; 10 nucleotides match TRBD2. There are 14 residues in the CDR3. The junction had 7 bases not matched to a gene; V was cut back by 5 bases and J by 6 bases. Germline CDR1 MNHNY, CDR2 SVGAGI (reference sequence). CDR3 sequence: CASSMTGLALEQYF. The CDR3 DNA reads TGTGCCAGCAGTATGACGGGACTAGCGCTCGAGCAGTACTTC.

This clone was detected only a few times. The V and J genes are TRBV24-1 and TRBJ2-1; 13 nucleotides line up with TRBD2. The J segment lost 1 base and the V segment lost 3 bases, leaving 17 bases of the junction unmatched. The CDR3 extends over 22 amino acids. Looked up from germline, CDR1 is KGHDR and CDR2 is SFDVKD. CDR3 coding DNA: TGTGCCACCAGTGATAGCCGATCGCGCGGACTAGCGGGAGCCAGATCCTACAATGAGCAGTTCTTC. Translation: CATSDSRSRGLAGARSYNEQFF.

The rearrangement links TRBV28 to TRBJ2-2, with unresolved D. CDR3 length: 13 amino acids. Germline-derived CDR1 and CDR2 are MDHEN and SYDVKM. Trimming took off 6 bases at V and 0 bases at J, with 5 bases between the two ends. In DNA form, the CDR3 reads TGTGCCAGCAGCCCATCGAACACCGGGGAGCTGTTTTTT. Translation gives CASSPSNTGELFF. Variable domain in full (rest from reference TRBV28 and TRBJ2-2): DVKVTQSSRYLVKRTGEKVFLECVQDMDHENMFWYRQDPGLGLRLIYFSYDVKMKEKGDIPEGYSVSREKKERFSLILESASTNQTSMYLCASSPSNTGELFFGEGSRLTVL.

The genes are TRBV6-5 and TRBJ1-1; 7 positions agree with TRBD1. Trimming cost V 2 bases and J 7 bases; bases outside gene matches: 4. Germline CDR1 is MNHEY and CDR2 is SVGAGI. The CDR3 totals 13 residues. Here the CDR3 DNA reads TGTGCCAGCAGTTACGAGGGGGCAGGTGAAGCTTTCTTT. This encodes CASSYEGAGEAFF.

This chain links TRBV5-5 with TRBJ2-1; D is uncertain. The germline CDR1 and CDR2 sequences are SGHKS and YYEKEE (reference sequence). The CDR3 totals 12 residues. V lost 1 base and J 10 bases, leaving 9 bases between the germline ends. The CDR3 is CASSLPAREQFF. The CDR3, as DNA: TGTGCCAGCAGCTTGCCGGCCAGGGAGCAGTTCTTC.

This rearrangement joins TRBV5-1 to TRBJ2-3; D unresolved. The CDR3 contains 13 residues. V was trimmed by 0 bases and J by 6 bases, leaving 8 bases between them. Germline-derived CDR1 and CDR2 are SGHRS and YFSETQ. In DNA, the CDR3 is TGCGCCAGCAGCTTGGACAGTTTTGATACGCAGTATTTT. This codes for CASSLDSFDTQYF.

This clone was detected once. V gene TRBV7-2 combines with J gene TRBJ2-2, with 7 bases matching TRBD1. The CDR3 has 16 residues. Germline V gene data show CDR1 as SGHTA and CDR2 as FQGNSA. The V and J ends lost 5 bases and 3 bases, in that order; junction bases with no gene match: 9. In nucleotides, the CDR3 is TGTGCCAGCAGCCCGAAGACAGGGCTGTACACCGGGGAGCTGTTTTTT. It is translated as CASSPKTGLYTGELFF.

CDR3 nucleotide sequence: TGTGCCAGCAGTTTAGACAGGGCTCAGCCCCAGCATTTT. Translation: CASSLDRAQPQHF. The chain has TRBV5-4 and TRBJ1-5; 7 bases are a match to TRBD1. The ends lost 5 bases at V and 6 bases at J; junction bases unmatched: 5. CDR1 is SGHNT, CDR2 YYREEE, per germline (reference sequence). The CDR3 contains 13 residues.